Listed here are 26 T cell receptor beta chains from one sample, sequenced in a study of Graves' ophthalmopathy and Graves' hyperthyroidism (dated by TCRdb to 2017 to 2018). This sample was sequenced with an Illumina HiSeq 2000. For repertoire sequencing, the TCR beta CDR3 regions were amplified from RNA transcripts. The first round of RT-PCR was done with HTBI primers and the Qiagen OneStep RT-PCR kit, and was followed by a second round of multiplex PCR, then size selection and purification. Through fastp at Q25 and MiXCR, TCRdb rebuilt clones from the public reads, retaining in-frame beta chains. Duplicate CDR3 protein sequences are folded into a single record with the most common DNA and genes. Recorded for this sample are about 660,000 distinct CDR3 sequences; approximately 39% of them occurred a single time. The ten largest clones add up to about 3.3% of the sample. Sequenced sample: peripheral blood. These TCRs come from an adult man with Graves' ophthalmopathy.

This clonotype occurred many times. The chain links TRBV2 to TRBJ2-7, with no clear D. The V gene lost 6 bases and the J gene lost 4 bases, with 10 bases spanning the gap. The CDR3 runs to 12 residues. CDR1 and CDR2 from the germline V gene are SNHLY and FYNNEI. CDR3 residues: CASRRTFYEQYF. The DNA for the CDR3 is TGTGCCAGCAGAAGGACCTTTTACGAGCAGTACTTC. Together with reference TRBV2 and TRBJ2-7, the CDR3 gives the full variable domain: EPEVTQTPSHQVTQMGQEVILRCVPISNHLYFYWYRQILGQKVEFLVSFYNNEISEKSEIFDDQFSVERPDGSNFTLKIRSTKLEDSAMYFCASRRTFYEQYFGPGTRLTVT.

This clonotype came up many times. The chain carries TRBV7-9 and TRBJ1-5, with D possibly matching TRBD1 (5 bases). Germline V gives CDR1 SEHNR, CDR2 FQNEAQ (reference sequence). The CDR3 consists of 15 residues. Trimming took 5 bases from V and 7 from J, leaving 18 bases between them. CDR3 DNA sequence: TGTGCCAGCAGCCTAACTGGGGGGTTGGGACAGCCCCAGCATTTT. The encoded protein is CASSLTGGLGQPQHF.

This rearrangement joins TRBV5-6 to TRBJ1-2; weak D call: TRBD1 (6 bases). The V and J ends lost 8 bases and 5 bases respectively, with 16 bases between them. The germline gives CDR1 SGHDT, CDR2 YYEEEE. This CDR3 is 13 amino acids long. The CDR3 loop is CASRYRELYGYTF. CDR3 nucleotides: TGTGCCAGTAGGTACAGGGAACTTTATGGCTACACCTTC.

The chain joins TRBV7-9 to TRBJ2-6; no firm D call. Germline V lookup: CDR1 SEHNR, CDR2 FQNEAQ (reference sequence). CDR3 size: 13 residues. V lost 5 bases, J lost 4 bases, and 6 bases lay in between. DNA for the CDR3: TGTGCCAGCAGCAACACAGGGGCCAACGTCCTGACTTTC. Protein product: CASSNTGANVLTF.

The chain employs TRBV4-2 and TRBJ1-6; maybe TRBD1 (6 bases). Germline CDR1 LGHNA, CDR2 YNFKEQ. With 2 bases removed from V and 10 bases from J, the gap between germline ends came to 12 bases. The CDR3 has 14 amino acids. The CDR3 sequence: CASSQRTDLSPLHF. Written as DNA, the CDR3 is TGTGCCAGCAGCCAACGGACAGACTTATCACCCCTCCACTTT.

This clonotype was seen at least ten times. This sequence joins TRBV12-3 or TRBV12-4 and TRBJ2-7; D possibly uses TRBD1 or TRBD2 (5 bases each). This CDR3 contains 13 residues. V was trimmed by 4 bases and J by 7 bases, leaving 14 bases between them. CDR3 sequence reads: CASSSTGTREQYF. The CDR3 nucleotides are TGTGCCAGCAGTTCCACCGGGACGCGGGAGCAGTACTTC.

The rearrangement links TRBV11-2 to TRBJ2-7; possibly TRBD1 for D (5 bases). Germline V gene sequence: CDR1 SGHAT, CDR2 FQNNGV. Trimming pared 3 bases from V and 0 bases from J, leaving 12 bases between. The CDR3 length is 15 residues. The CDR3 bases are TGTGCCAGCAGCTTTTTCCGTGACAGCTCCTACGAGCAGTACTTC. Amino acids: CASSFFRDSSYEQYF.

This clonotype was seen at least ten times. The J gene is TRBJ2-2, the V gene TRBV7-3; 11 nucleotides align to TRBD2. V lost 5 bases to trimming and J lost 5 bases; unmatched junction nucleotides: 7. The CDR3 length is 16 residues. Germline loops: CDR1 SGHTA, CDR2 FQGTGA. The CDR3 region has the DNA TGTGCCAGCAGCCCCACTCTAGCGGGGGGAACCGGGGAGCTGTTTTTT. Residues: CASSPTLAGGTGELFF. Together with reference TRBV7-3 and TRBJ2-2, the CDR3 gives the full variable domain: GAGVSQTPSNKVTEKGKYVELRCDPISGHTALYWYRQSLGQGPEFLIYFQGTGAADDSGLPNDRFFAVRPEGSVSTLKIQRTERGDSAVYLCASSPTLAGGTGELFFGEGSRLTVL.

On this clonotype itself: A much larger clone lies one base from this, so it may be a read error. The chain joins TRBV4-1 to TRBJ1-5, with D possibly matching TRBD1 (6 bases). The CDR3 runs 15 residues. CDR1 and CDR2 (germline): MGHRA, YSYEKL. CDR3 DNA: TGCGCCAGCAGCCAAGCACAGGCGGGAGGACAGCCCCGGCATTTT. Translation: CASSQAQAGGQPRHF.

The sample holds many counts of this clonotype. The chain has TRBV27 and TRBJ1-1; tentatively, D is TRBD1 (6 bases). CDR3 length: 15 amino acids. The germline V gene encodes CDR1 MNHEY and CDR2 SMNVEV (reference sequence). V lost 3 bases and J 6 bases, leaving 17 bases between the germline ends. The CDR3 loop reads CASSFNGGGGAEAFF. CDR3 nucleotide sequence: TGTGCCAGCAGTTTTAATGGGGGCGGGGGCGCTGAAGCTTTCTTT.

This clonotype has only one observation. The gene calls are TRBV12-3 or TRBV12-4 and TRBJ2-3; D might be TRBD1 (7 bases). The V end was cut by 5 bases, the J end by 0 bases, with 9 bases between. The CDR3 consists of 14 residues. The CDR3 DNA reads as TGTGCCAGCAGTGCGGGACAGAGCACAGATACGCAGTATTTT. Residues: CASSAGQSTDTQYF.

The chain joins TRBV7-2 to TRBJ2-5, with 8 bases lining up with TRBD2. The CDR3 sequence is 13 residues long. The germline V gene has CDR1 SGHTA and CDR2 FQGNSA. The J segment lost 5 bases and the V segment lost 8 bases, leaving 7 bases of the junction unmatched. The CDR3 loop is CASGSGRWETQYF. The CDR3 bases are TGTGCCAGCGGGAGCGGGAGATGGGAGACCCAGTACTTC.

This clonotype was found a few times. CDR3 protein: CASSGDRNTGELFF. CDR3 in DNA: TGCGCCAGCAGCGGGGACAGGAACACCGGGGAGCTGTTTTTT. The chain employs TRBV5-1 and TRBJ2-2, with 7 bases that match TRBD1. The J segment lost 1 base and the V segment lost 4 bases, leaving 1 base of the junction unmatched. The CDR3 consists of 14 residues. Germline values: CDR1 SGHRS, CDR2 YFSETQ. Drawing the rest from reference TRBV5-1 and TRBJ2-2, the complete variable domain is KAGVTQTPRYLIKTRGQQVTLSCSPISGHRSVSWYQQTPGQGLQFLFEYFSETQRNKGNFPGRFSGRQFSNSRSEMNVSTLELGDSALYLCASSGDRNTGELFFGEGSRLTVL.

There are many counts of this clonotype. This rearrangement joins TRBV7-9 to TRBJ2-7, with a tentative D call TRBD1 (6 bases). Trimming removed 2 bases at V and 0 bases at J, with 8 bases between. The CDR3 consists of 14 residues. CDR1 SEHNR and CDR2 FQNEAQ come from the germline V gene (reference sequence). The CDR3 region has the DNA TGTGCCAGCAGCTTACTGGACAGCTCCTACGAGCAGTACTTC. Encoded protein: CASSLLDSSYEQYF.

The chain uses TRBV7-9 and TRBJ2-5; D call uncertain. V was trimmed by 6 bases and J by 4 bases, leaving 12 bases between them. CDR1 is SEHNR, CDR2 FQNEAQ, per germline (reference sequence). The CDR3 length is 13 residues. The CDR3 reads CASSYGLRETQYF. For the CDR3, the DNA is TGTGCCAGCAGTTATGGGCTACGAGAGACCCAGTACTTC.

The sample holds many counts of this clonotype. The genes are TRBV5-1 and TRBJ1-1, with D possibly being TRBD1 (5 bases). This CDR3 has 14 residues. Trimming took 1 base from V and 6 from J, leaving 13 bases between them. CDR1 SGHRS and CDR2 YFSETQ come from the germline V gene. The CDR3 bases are TGCGCCAGCAGCTTGAGGGGTCCTTACGCTGAAGCTTTCTTT. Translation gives CASSLRGPYAEAFF.

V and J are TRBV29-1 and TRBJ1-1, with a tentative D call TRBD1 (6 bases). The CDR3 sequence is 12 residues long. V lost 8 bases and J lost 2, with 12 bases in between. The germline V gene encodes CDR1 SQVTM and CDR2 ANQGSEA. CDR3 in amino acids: CSSRTENTEAFF. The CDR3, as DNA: TGCAGCAGTCGGACAGAAAACACTGAAGCTTTCTTT. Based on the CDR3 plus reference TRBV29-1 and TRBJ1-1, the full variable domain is SAVISQKPSRDICQRGTSLTIQCQVDSQVTMMFWYRQQPGQSLTLIATANQGSEATYESGFVIDKFPISRPNLTFSTLTVSNMSPEDSSIYLCSSRTENTEAFFGQGTRLTVV.

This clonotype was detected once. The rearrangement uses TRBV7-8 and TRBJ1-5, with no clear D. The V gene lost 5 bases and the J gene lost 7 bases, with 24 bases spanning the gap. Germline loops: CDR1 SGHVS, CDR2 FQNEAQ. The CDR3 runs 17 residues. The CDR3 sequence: CASSLAPGSSGEQPQHF. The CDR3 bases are TGTGCCAGCAGCCTTGCTCCGGGTTCCAGTGGCGAGCAGCCCCAGCATTTT.

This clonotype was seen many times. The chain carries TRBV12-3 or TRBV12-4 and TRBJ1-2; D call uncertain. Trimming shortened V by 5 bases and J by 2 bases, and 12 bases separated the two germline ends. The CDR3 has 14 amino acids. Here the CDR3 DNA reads TGTGCCAGCAGTCCCCAGACGGGGAACTATGGCTACACCTTC. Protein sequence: CASSPQTGNYGYTF.

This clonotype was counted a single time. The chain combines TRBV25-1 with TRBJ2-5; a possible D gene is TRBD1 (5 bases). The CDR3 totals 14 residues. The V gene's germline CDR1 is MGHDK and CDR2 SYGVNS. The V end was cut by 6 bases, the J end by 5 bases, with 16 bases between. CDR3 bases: TGTGCCAGCAGCTTGGCCAGGGTTGAGGAGACCCAGTACTTC. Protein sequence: CASSLARVEETQYF. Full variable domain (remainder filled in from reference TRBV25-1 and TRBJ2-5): EADIYQTPRYLVIGTGKKITLECSQTMGHDKMYWYQQDPGMELHLIHYSYGVNSTEKGDLSSESTVSRIRTEHFPLTLESARPSHTSQYLCASSLARVEETQYFGPGTRLLVL.

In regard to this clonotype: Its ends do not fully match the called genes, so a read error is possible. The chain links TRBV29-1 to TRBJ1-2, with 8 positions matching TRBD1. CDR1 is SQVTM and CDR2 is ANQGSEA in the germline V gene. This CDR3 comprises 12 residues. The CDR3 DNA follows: TGCAGCGTGACGGACAGGGTGAACACTGAAGCTTTC. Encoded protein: CSVTDRVNTEAF. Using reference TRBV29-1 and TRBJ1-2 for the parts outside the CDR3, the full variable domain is SAVISQKPSRDICQRGTSLTIQCQVDSQVTMMFWYRQQPGQSLTLIATANQGSEATYESGFVIDKFPISRPNLTFSTLTVSNMSPEDSSIYLCSVTDRVNTEAFGSGTRLTVV.

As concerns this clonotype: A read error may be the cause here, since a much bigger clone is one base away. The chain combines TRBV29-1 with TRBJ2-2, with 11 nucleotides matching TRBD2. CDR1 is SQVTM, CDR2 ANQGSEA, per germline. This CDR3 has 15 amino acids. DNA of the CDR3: TGCGGCGTTGAGGGTAGCGGGAGGGCCCCCGGGGAGCTGTTTTTT. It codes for CGVEGSGRAPGELFF.

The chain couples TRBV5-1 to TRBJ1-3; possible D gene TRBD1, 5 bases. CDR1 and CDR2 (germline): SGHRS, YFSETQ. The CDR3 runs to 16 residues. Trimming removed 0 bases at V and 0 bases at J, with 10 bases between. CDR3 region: CASSLGRGGSGNTIYF. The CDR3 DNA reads TGCGCCAGCAGCTTGGGTAGGGGTGGCTCTGGAAACACCATATATTTT.

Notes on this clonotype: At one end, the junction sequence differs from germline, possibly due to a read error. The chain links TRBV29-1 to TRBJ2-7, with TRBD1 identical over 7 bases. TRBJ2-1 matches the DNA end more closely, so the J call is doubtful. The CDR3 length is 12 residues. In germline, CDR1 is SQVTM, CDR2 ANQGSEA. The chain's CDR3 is CSVPTGNNGQFF. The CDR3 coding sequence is TGCAGCGTACCGACAGGGAACAATGGGCAGTTCTTC.

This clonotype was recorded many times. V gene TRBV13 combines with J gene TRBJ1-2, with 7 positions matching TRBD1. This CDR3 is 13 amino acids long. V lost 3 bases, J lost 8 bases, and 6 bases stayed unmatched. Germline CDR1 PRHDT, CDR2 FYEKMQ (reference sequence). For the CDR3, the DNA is TGTGCCAGCAGCTTGGGAAGGGGGCCCGGCTACACCTTC. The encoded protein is CASSLGRGPGYTF.

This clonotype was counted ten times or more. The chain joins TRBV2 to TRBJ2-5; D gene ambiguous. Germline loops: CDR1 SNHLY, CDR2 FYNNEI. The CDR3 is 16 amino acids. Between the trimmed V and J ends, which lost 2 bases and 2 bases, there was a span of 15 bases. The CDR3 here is CASSESMYGKQETQYF. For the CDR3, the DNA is TGTGCCAGCAGTGAATCCATGTACGGCAAGCAAGAGACCCAGTACTTC.